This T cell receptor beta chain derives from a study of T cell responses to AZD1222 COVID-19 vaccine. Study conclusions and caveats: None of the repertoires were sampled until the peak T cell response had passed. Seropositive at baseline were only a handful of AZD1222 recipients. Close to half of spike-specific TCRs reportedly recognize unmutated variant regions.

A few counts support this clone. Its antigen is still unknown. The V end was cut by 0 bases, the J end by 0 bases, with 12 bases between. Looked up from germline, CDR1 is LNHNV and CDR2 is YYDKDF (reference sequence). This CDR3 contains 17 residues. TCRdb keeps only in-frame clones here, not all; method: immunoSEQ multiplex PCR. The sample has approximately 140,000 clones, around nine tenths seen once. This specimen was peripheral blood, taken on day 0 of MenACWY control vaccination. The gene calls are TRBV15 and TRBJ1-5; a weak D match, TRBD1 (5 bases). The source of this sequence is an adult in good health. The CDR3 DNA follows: TGTGCCACCAGCAGAGAAGTTACCGGACATAGCAATCAGCCCCAGCATTTT. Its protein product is CATSREVTGHSNQPQHF.